This entry describes one T cell receptor (beta chain). Its antigen is not known. The CDR3 is cut off 3 residues early in the read; its end comes from the germline J gene. Trimming removed 0 bases from V and 1 base from J, with 19 bases in between. CDR1 is KGHSH, CDR2 LQKENI, per germline. CDR3 length: 20 residues. These data come from a study of T cell clonality in common variable immunodeficiency. Study findings and constraints: What drives increased CVID clonality needs T cell subpopulation sequencing. In common variable immunodeficiency, TCR beta chains reportedly carried fewer deletions and N-nucleotide insertions. CVID subjects shared fewer TCRbeta clones than healthy controls did.

Using immunoSEQ multiplex PCR, the repertoire was profiled, and TCRdb retains in-frame clones only, with some absent. There are almost 20,000 clones in the sample, none observed a single time. The chain has TRBV18 and TRBJ2-6; D perhaps matches TRBD1 (7 bases). Sample: peripheral blood mononuclear cells. The TCR comes from a human donor with common variable immunodeficiency. Here the CDR3 reads CASSPPGGLRGPSGANVLTF. CDR3 DNA (partial): TGTGCCAGCTCACCACCAGGAGGGCTAAGGGGGCCTTCTGGGGCCAACGTC.